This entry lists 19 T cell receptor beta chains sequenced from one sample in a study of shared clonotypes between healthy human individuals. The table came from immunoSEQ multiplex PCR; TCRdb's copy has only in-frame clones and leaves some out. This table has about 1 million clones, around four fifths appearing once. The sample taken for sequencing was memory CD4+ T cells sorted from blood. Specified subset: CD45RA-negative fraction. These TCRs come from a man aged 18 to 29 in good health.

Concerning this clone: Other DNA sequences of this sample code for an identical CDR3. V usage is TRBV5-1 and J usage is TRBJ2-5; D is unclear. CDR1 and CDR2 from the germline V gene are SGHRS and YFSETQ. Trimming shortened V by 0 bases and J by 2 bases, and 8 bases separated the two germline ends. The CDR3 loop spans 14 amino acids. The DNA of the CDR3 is TGCGCCAGCAGCTTGGGGCGAACTCAAGAGACCCAGTACTTC. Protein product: CASSLGRTQETQYF. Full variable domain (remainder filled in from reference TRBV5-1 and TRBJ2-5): KAGVTQTPRYLIKTRGQQVTLSCSPISGHRSVSWYQQTPGQGLQFLFEYFSETQRNKGNFPGRFSGRQFSNSRSEMNVSTLELGDSALYLCASSLGRTQETQYFGPGTRLLVL.

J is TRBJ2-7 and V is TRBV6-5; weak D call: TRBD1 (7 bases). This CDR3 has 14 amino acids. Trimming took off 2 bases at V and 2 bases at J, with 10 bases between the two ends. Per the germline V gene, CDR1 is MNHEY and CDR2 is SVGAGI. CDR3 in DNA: TGTGCCAGCAGTTACGGCGGGACAGCCTACGAGCAGTACTTC. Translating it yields CASSYGGTAYEQYF.

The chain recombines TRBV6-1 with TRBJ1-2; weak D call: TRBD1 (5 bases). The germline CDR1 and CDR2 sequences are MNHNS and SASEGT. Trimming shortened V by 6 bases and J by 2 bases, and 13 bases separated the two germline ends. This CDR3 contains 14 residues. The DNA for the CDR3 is TGTGCCAGCAGAATATCAGGGAGCAACTATGGCTACACCTTC. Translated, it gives CASRISGSNYGYTF.

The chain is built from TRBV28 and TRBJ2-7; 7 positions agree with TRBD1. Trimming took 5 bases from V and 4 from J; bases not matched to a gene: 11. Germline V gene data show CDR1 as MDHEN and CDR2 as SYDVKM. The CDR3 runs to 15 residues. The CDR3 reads CASSRSGTARYEQYF. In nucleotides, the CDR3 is TGTGCCAGCAGTCGATCCGGGACAGCCAGATACGAGCAGTACTTC.

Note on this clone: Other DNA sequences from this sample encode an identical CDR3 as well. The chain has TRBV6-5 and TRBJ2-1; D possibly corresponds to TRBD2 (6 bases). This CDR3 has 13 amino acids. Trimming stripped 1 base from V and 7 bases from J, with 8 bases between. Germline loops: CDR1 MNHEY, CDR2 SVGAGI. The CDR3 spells CASSYLGGNEQFF. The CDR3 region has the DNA TGTGCCAGCAGTTACTTGGGGGGAAATGAGCAGTTCTTC.

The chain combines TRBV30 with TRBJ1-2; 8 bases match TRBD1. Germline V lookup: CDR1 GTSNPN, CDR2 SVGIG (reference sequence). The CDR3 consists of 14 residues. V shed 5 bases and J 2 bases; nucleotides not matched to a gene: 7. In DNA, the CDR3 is TGTGCCTGGGGGGGACAGGCAATAAACTATGGCTACACCTTC. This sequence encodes CAWGGQAINYGYTF.

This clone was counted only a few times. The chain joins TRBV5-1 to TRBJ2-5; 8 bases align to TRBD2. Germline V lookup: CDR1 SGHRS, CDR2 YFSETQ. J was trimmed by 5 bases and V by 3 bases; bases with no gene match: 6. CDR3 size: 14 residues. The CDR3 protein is CASSSIAGSETQYF. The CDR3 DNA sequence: TGCGCCAGCAGCTCGATAGCGGGGTCGGAGACCCAGTACTTC.

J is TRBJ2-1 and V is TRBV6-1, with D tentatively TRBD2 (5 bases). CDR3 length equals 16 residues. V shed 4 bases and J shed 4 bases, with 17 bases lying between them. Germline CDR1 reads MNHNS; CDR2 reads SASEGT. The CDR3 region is CASSGPGIVKYNEQFF. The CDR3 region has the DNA TGTGCCAGCAGTGGGCCGGGGATAGTAAAGTACAATGAGCAGTTCTTC.

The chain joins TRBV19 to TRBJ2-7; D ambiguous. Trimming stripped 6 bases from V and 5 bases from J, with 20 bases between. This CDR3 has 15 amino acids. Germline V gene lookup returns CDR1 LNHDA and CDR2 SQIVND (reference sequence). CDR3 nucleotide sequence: TGTGCCAGTAGCGCGCCCGGCAGGCCCGTGGACGAGCAGTACTTC. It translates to CASSAPGRPVDEQYF.

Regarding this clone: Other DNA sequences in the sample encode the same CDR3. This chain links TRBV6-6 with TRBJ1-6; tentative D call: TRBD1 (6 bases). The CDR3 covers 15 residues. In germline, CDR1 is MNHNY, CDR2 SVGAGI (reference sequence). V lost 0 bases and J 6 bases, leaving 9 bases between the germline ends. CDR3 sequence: CASSYSPDSNSPLHF. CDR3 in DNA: TGTGCCAGCAGTTACTCCCCGGACAGTAATTCACCCCTCCACTTT.

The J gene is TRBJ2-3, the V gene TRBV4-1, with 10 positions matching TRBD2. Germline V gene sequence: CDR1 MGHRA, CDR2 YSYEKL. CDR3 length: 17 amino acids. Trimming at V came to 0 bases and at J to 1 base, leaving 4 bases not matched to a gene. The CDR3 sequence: CASSQDHGTSGTDTQYF. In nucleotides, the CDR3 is TGCGCCAGCAGCCAAGATCACGGGACTAGCGGCACAGATACGCAGTATTTT.

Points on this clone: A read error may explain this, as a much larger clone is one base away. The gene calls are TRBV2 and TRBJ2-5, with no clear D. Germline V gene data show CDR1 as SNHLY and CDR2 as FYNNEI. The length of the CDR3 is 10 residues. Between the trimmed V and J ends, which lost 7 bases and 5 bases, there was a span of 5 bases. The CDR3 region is CASNRETQYF. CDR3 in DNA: TGTGCCAGCAACCGGGAGACCCAGTACTTC. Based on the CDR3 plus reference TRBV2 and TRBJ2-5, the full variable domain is EPEVTQTPSHQVTQMGQEVILRCVPISNHLYFYWYRQILGQKVEFLVSFYNNEISEKSEIFDDQFSVERPDGSNFTLKIRSTKLEDSAMYFCASNRETQYFGPGTRLLVL.

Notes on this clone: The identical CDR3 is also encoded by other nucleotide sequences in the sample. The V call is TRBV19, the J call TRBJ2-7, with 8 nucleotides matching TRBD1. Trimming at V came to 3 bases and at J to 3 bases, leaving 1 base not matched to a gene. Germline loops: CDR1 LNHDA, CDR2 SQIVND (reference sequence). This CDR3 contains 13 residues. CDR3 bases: TGTGCCAGTAGTATCGGACAGGGCTACGAGCAGTACTTC. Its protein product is CASSIGQGYEQYF.

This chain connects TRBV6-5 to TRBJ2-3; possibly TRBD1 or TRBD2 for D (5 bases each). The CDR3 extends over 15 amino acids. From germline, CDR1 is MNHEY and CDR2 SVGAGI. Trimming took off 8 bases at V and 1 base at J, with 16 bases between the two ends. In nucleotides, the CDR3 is TGTGCCAGCGGGGCCAGCGGAGCCCGCACAGATACGCAGTATTTT. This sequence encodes CASGASGARTDTQYF.

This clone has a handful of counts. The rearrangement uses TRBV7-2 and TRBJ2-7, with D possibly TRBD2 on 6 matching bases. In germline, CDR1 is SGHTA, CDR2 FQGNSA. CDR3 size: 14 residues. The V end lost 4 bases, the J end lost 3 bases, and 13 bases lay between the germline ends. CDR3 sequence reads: CASSSISGLYEQYF. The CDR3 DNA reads TGTGCCAGCAGCTCGATTAGCGGACTCTACGAGCAGTACTTC.

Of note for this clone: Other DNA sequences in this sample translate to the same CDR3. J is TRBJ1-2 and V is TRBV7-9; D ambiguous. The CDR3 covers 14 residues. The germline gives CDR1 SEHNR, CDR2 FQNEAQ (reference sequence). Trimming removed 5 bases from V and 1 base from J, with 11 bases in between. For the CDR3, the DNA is TGTGCCAGCAGCCTAGTATCGGATAACTATGGCTACACCTTC. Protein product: CASSLVSDNYGYTF. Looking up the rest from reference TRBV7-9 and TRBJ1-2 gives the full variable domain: DTGVSQNPRHKITKRGQNVTFRCDPISEHNRLYWYRQTLGQGPEFLTYFQNEAQLEKSRLLSDRFSAERPKGSFSTLEIQRTEQGDSAMYLCASSLVSDNYGYTFGSGTRLTVV.

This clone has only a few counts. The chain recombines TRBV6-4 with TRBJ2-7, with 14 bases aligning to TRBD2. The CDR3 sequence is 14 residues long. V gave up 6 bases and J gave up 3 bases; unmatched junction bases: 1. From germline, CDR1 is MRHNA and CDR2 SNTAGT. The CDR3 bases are TGTGCCAGCAGGGGGACTAGCGGGAGCTACGAGCAGTACTTC. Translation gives CASRGTSGSYEQYF.

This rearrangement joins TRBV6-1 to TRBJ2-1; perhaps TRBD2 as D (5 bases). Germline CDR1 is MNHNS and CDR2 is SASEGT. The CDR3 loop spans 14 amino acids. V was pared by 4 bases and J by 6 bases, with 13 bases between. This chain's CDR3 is CASSVVLGGNEQFF. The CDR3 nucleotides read TGTGCCAGCAGTGTGGTACTAGGAGGCAATGAGCAGTTCTTC.

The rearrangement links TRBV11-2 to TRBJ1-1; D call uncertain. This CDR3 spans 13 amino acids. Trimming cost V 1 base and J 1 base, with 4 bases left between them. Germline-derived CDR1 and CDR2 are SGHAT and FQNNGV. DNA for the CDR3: TGTGCCAGCAGCTTAGCTGCGAACACTGAAGCTTTCTTT. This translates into CASSLAANTEAFF. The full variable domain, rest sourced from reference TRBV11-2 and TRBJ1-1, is EAGVAQSPRYKIIEKRQSVAFWCNPISGHATLYWYQQILGQGPKLLIQFQNNGVVDDSQLPKDRFSAERLKGVDSTLKIQPAKLEDSAVYLCASSLAANTEAFFGQGTRLTVV.